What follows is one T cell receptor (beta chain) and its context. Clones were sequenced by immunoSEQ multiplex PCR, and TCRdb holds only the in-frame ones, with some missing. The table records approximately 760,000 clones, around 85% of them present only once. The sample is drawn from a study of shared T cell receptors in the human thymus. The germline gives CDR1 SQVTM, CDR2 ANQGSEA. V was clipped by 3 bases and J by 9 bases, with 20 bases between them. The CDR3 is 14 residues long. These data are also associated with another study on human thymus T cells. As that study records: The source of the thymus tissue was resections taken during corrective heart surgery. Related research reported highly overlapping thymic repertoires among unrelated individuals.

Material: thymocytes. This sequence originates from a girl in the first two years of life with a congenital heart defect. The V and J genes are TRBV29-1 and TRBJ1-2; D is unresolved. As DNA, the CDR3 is TGCAGCGTTGATCTGGGCGGGCAGCTGGTTCGCTACACCTTC. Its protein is CSVDLGGQLVRYTF. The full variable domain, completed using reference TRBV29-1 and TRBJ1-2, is SAVISQKPSRDICQRGTSLTIQCQVDSQVTMMFWYRQQPGQSLTLIATANQGSEATYESGFVIDKFPISRPNLTFSTLTVSNMSPEDSSIYLCSVDLGGQLVRYTFGSGTRLTVV.